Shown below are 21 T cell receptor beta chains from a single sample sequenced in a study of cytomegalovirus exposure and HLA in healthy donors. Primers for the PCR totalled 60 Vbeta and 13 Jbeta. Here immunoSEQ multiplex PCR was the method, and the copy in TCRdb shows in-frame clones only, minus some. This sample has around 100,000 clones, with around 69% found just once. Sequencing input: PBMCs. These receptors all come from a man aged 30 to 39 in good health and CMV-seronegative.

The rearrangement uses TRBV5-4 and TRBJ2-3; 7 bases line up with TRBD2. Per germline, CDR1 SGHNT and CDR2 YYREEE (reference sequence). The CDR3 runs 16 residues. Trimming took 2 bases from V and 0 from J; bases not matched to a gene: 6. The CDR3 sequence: CASSLQAGPSTDTQYF. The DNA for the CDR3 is TGTGCCAGCAGCTTACAAGCGGGACCTAGCACAGATACGCAGTATTTT.

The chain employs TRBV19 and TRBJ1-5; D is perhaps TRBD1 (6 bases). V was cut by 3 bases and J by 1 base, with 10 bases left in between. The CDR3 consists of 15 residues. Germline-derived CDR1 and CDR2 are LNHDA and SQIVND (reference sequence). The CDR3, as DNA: TGTGCCAGTAGTATCCAGACAGGCAGCAATCAGCCCCAGCATTTT. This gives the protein CASSIQTGSNQPQHF.

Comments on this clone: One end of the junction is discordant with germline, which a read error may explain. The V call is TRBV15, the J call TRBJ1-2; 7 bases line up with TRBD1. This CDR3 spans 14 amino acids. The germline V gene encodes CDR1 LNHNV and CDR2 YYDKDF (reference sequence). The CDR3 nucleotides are TGTGCCACCAGCGGAGACAGGGTTAACTATGGCTACACCTTC. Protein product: CATSGDRVNYGYTF.

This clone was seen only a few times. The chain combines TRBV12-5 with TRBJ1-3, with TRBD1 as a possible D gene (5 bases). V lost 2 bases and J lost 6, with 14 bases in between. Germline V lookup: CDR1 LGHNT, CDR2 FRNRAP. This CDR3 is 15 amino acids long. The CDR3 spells CASGLRLGDANTIYF. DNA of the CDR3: TGTGCTAGTGGTTTGAGGCTAGGGGATGCAAACACCATATATTTT.

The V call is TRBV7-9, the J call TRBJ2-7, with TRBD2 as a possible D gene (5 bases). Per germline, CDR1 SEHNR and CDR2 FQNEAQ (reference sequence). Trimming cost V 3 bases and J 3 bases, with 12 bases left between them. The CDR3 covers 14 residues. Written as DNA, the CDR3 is TGTGCCAGCAGCTTCGATCGGACTTTCTACGAGCAGTACTTC. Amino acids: CASSFDRTFYEQYF. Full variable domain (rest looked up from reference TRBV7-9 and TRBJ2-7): DTGVSQNPRHKITKRGQNVTFRCDPISEHNRLYWYRQTLGQGPEFLTYFQNEAQLEKSRLLSDRFSAERPKGSFSTLEIQRTEQGDSAMYLCASSFDRTFYEQYFGPGTRLTVT.

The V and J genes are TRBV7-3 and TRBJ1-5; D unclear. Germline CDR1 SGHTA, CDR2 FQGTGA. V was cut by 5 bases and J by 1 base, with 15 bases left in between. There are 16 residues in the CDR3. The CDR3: CASSELGLGSNQPQHF. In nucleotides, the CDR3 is TGTGCCAGCAGCGAACTAGGGCTGGGGAGCAATCAGCCCCAGCATTTT.

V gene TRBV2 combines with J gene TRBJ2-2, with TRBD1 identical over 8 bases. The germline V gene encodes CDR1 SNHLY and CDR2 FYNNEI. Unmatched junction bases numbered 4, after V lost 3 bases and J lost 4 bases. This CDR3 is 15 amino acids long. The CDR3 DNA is TGTGCCAGCAGTGACCAGGGGGCGTTCACCGGGGAGCTGTTTTTT. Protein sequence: CASSDQGAFTGELFF.

CDR3 sequence reads: CASRGTGLSSYEQYF. The CDR3 region has the DNA TGCGCCAGCAGAGGGACAGGCCTGAGCTCCTACGAGCAGTACTTC. V gene TRBV5-1 combines with J gene TRBJ2-7, with TRBD1 matching 8 bases. The CDR3 runs to 15 residues. V lost 5 bases to trimming and J lost 0 bases; unmatched junction nucleotides: 7. Germline assignment: CDR1 SGHRS and CDR2 YFSETQ.

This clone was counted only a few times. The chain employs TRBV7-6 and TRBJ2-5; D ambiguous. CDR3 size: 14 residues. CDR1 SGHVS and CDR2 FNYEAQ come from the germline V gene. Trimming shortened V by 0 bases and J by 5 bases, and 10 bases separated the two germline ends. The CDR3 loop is CASSLAYSGETQYF. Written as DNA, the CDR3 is TGTGCCAGCAGCTTAGCGTACAGTGGGGAGACCCAGTACTTC. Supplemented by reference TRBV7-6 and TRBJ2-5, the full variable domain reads GAGVSQSPRYKVTKRGQDVALRCDPISGHVSLYWYRQALGQGPEFLTYFNYEAQQDKSGLPNDRFSAERPEGSISTLTIQRTEQRDSAMYRCASSLAYSGETQYFGPGTRLLVL.

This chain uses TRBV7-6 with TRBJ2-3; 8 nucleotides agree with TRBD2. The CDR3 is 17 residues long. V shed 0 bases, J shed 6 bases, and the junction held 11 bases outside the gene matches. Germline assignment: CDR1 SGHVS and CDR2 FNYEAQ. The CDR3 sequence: CASSLAGGRLGTDTQYF. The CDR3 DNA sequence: TGTGCCAGCAGCTTAGCGGGCGGGAGGCTCGGTACGGATACGCAGTATTTT.

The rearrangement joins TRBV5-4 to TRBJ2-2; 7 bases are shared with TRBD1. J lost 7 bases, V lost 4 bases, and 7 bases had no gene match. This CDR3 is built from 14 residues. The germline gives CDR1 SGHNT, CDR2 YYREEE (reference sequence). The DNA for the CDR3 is TGTGCCAGCAGCATAAGGGACAGCGGCGGGGAGCTGTTTTTT. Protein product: CASSIRDSGGELFF.

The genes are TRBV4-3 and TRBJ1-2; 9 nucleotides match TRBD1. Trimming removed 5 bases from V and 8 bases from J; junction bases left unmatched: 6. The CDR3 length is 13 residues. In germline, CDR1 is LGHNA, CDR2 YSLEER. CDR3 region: CASSSRQGDGYTF. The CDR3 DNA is TGCGCCAGCAGCTCCCGACAGGGGGACGGCTACACCTTC.

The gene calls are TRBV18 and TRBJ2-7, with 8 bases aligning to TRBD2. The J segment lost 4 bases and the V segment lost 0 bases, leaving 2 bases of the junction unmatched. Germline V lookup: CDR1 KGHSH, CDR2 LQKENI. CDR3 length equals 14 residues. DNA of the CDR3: TGTGCCAGCTCACCACCTAGCGGGGTATACGAGCAGTACTTC. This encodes CASSPPSGVYEQYF.

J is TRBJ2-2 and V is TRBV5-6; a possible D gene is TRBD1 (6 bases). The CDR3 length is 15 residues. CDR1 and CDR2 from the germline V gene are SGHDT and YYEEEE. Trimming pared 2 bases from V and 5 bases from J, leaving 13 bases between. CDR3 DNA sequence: TGTGCCAGCAGCTTCGGACAGCGCCCAACCGGGGAGCTGTTTTTT. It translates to CASSFGQRPTGELFF. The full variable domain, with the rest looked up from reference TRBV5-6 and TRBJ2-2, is DAGVTQSPTHLIKTRGQQVTLRCSPKSGHDTVSWYQQALGQGPQFIFQYYEEEERQRGNFPDRFSGHQFPNYSSELNVNALLLGDSALYLCASSFGQRPTGELFFGEGSRLTVL.

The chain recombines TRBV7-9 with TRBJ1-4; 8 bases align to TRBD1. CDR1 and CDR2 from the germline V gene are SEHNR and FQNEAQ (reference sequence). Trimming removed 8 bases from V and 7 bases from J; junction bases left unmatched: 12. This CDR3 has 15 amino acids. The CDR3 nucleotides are TGTGCCAGCGGCCTCCCGGGACAGGTTTCTGAAAAACTGTTTTTT. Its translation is CASGLPGQVSEKLFF.

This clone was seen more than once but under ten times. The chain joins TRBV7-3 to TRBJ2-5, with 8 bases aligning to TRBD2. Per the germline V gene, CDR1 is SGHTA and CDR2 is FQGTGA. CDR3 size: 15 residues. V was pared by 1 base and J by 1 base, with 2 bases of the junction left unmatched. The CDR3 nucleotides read TGTGCCAGCAGCTTAATGCGGGGGGCCCAAGAGACCCAGTACTTC. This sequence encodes CASSLMRGAQETQYF.

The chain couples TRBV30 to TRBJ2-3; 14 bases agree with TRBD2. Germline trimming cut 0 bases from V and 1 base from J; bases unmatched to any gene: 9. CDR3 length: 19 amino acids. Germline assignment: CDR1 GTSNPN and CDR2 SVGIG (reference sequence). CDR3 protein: CAWSVRGLAGGDGTDTQYF. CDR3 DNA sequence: TGTGCCTGGAGTGTACGTGGACTAGCGGGAGGTGACGGCACAGATACGCAGTATTTT. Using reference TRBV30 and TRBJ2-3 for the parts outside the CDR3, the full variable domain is SQTIHQWPATLVQPVGSPLSLECTVEGTSNPNLYWYRQAAGRGLQLLFYSVGIGQISSEVPQNLSASRPQDRQFILSSKKLLLSDSGFYLCAWSVRGLAGGDGTDTQYFGPGTRLTVL.

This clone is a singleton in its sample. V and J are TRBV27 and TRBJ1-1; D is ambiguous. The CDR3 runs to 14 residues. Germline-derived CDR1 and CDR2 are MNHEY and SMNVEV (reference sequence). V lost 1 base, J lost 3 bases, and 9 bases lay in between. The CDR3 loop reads CASSLFGYDTEAFF. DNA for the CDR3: TGTGCCAGCAGTTTATTCGGGTATGACACTGAAGCTTTCTTT.

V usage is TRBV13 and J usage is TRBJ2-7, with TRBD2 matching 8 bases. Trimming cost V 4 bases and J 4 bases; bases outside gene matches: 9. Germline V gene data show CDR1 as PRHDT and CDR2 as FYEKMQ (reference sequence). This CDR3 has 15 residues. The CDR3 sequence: CASSSPGLGWYEQYF. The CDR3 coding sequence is TGTGCCAGCAGCTCCCCGGGACTAGGTTGGTACGAGCAGTACTTC.

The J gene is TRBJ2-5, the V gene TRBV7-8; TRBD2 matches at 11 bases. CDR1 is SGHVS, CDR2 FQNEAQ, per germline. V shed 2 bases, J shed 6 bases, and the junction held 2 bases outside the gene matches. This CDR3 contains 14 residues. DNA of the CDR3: TGTGCCAGCAGCTTATCTAGCGGGGGGAAGACCCAGTACTTC. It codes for CASSLSSGGKTQYF.

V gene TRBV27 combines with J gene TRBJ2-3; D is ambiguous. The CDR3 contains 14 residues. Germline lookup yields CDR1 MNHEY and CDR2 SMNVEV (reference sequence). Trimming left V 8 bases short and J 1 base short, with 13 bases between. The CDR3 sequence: CASWIRSGTDTQYF. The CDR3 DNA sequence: TGTGCCAGCTGGATTAGGAGCGGCACAGATACGCAGTATTTT.